A selection of T cell receptor beta chains follows, all from one sample in a study of spatial heterogeneity in lung cancer. In TCRdb, the 5' RACE reads were re-called with MiXCR into one record per CDR3 protein. In the table there are a few thousand distinct CDR3 sequences, 6.5% to 7.5% of which are singletons. Material: normal lung tissue next to the tumor, obtained at surgery. Receptors originate from a male donor with early-stage non-small cell lung cancer. The CDR3 runs from the conserved cysteine through the conserved F or W. Fields, in order: D gene, V gene, J gene, clone size, CDR3 protein, CDR3 DNA. The D gene is left open where the match is weak. Clone size is stated in some rows and not others, as once, few, many or a class when expanded.

>-|TRBV18|TRBJ1-2|medium-sized
CASSLKDFNYGYTF
TGTGCCAGCTCACTCAAGGACTTTAACTATGGCTACACCTTC
>-|TRBV3-1|TRBJ2-1|medium-sized
CASSQVGLNEQFF
TGTGCCAGCAGCCAAGTAGGGTTGAATGAGCAGTTCTTC
>TRBD1|TRBV28|TRBJ1-1|medium-sized
CASTGGQGTNTEAFF
TGTGCCAGCACCGGGGGACAGGGGACGAACACTGAAGCTTTCTTT
>-|TRBV11-3|TRBJ2-1|many
CASSPRMGPRGNNEQFF
TGTGCCAGCAGCCCCAGAATGGGGCCGAGGGGTAACAATGAGCAGTTCTTC
>-|TRBV5-5|TRBJ1-4|few
CASSLHIEKLFF
TGTGCCAGCAGCCTACACATTGAAAAACTGTTTTTT
>-|TRBV4-2|TRBJ1-5|medium-sized
CASSQEYFGQPQHF
-
>-|TRBV4-2|TRBJ2-5|medium-sized
CASSQGLVETQYF
TGTGCCAGCAGCCAAGGACTAGTTGAGACCCAGTACTTC
>-|TRBV5-1|TRBJ2-5|medium-sized
CASSAQYQETQYF
TGCGCCAGCAGCGCCCAGTACCAAGAGACCCAGTACTTC
>-|TRBV6-1|TRBJ1-5|-
CASSDQPYSNQPQHF
TGTGCCAGCAGTGATCAGCCCTATAGCAATCAGCCCCAGCATTTT
>-|TRBV30|TRBJ1-2|medium-sized
CAWSALDQNYGYTF
TGTGCCTGGAGCGCTTTGGACCAAAACTATGGCTACACCTTC
>TRBD1|TRBV7-3|TRBJ2-1|many
CASSSRQGRSYNEQFF
TGTGCCAGCAGCTCCCGACAGGGTCGCTCCTACAATGAGCAGTTCTTC
>-|TRBV9|TRBJ1-1|many
CASSGSPEGPLNTEAFF
TGTGCCAGCAGCGGATCTCCGGAGGGCCCCCTTAACACTGAAGCTTTCTTT
>-|TRBV10-3|TRBJ2-2|many
CAISDDSGLPTGELFF
TGTGCCATCAGTGATGATAGCGGACTACCGACCGGGGAGCTGTTTTTT
>TRBD2|TRBV20-1|TRBJ2-1|medium-sized
CSADSGGAYNEQFF
TGCAGTGCTGATAGCGGGGGGGCGTACAATGAGCAGTTCTTC
>TRBD2|TRBV19|TRBJ2-5|many
CASSPGGLAGQETQYF
TGTGCCAGTAGTCCGGGGGGACTAGCGGGGCAAGAGACCCAGTACTTC
>-|TRBV20-1|TRBJ2-2|medium-sized
CSARSKLTGELFF
TGCAGTGCTAGATCCAAGCTGACCGGGGAGCTGTTTTTT
>TRBD2|TRBV20-1|TRBJ2-7|once
CSARAGTSGYEQYF
TGCAGTGCTAGAGCTGGGACTAGCGGCTACGAGCAGTACTTC
>TRBD2|TRBV12-3/TRBV12-4|TRBJ2-5|medium-sized
CASSFLAGPQETQYF
TGTGCCAGCAGTTTTCTAGCGGGGCCCCAAGAGACCCAGTACTTC
>-|TRBV7-2|TRBJ2-2|medium-sized
CASSTLRSGELFF
TGTGCCAGCAGCACGTTACGGAGCGGGGAGCTGTTTTTT
>-|TRBV2|TRBJ2-3|many
CASSVGFTDTQYF
TGTGCCAGCAGTGTAGGTTTCACAGATACGCAGTATTTT
>TRBD2|TRBV11-2|TRBJ2-7|medium-sized
CASSQTSGGTYEQYF
TGTGCCAGCAGCCAAACTAGCGGGGGGACCTACGAGCAGTACTTC
>TRBD2|TRBV12-3/TRBV12-4|TRBJ2-2|many
CASTVLAGGGELFF
TGTGCCAGCACCGTACTAGCGGGCGGCGGGGAGCTGTTTTTT
>-|TRBV4-3|TRBJ2-2|medium-sized
CASSLGLNTGELFF
TGCGCCAGCAGCTTAGGGCTGAACACCGGGGAGCTGTTTTTT
>TRBD1|TRBV12-3/TRBV12-4|TRBJ1-5|many
CASKGQGQFQPQHF
TGTGCCAGCAAGGGACAGGGTCAATTTCAGCCCCAGCATTTT
>-|TRBV5-4|TRBJ2-3|many
CASSLGGASGGTDTQYF
TGTGCCAGCAGCTTGGGGGGGGCCAGCGGGGGCACAGATACGCAGTATTTT
>TRBD1|TRBV6-5|TRBJ1-1|many
CASSYSPGQGRAFF
TGTGCCAGCAGTTACTCGCCGGGACAGGGTCGAGCTTTCTTT
>-|TRBV27|TRBJ1-1|-
CASSSQGNTEAFF
TGTGCCAGCAGTTCCCAGGGGAACACTGAAGCTTTCTTT
>-|TRBV7-2|TRBJ2-2|many
CASSFVRGGGELFF
TGTGCCAGCAGCTTCGTCAGGGGCGGCGGGGAGCTGTTTTTT
>TRBD2|TRBV20-1|TRBJ2-2|large
CSARPSGGGTGELFF
TGCAGTGCTAGACCCAGCGGGGGAGGCACCGGGGAGCTGTTTTTT
>TRBD2|TRBV14|TRBJ2-1|few
CASSRVLAGGRGKQFF
TGTGCCAGCAGTCGCGTCCTAGCGGGGGGACGTGGTAAGCAGTTCTTC
>-|TRBV2|TRBJ2-3|once
CASSPEGDTQYF
TGTGCCAGCAGTCCCGAAGGAGATACGCAGTATTTT
>-|TRBV7-2|TRBJ2-7|medium-sized
CASSLGPGNYEQYF
TGTGCCAGCAGCTTAGGCCCAGGCAACTACGAGCAGTACTTC
>-|TRBV7-2|TRBJ2-5|medium-sized
CASSLVKGSVEETQYF
TGTGCCAGCAGCTTAGTAAAGGGGTCGGTAGAAGAGACCCAGTACTTC
>-|TRBV2|TRBJ2-7|many
CASSEWGDNSYEQYF
TGTGCCAGCAGTGAGTGGGGGGACAACTCCTACGAGCAGTACTTC
>TRBD1|TRBV29-1|TRBJ2-5|many
CSARRGRDGETQYF
TGCAGCGCCCGCAGGGGGCGGGATGGAGAGACCCAGTACTTC
>-|TRBV6-5|TRBJ2-1|many
CASSYSGGLSGDNEQFF
TGTGCCAGCAGTTACTCCGGGGGACTTTCGGGGGACAATGAGCAGTTCTTC
>TRBD1|TRBV5-1|TRBJ2-7|hyperexpanded
CASSSNPGTESYEQYF
TGCGCCAGCAGCTCGAATCCCGGGACAGAAAGCTACGAGCAGTACTTC
>-|TRBV7-3|TRBJ2-7|few
CASSFNMGPYEQYF
TGTGCCAGCAGCTTCAACATGGGTCCCTACGAGCAGTACTTC
>-|TRBV6-2/TRBV6-3|TRBJ2-1|many
CASSNSDEQFF
TGTGCCAGCAGCAACTCCGATGAGCAGTTCTTC
>-|TRBV19|TRBJ1-5|medium-sized
CASSQTGRYQPQHF
TGTGCCAGTAGTCAGACAGGAAGATATCAGCCCCAGCATTTT
>-|TRBV20-1|TRBJ1-2|many
CSARAAGTSNYGYTF
TGCAGTGCTAGAGCGGCAGGCACCTCTAACTATGGCTACACCTTC
>-|TRBV7-2|TRBJ2-5|few
CASSLAPDRQETQYF
TGTGCCAGCAGCTTAGCCCCAGACCGCCAAGAGACCCAGTACTTC
>TRBD1|TRBV12-3/TRBV12-4|TRBJ1-2|many
CASRDDRAKNYGYTF
TGTGCCAGCAGAGACGACAGGGCCAAAAACTATGGCTACACCTTC
>-|TRBV29-1|TRBJ2-3|-
CSVGGYTDTQYF
TGCAGCGTTGGAGGGTACACAGATACGCAGTATTTT
>TRBD1|TRBV19|TRBJ1-5|-
CASTGQGGNQPQHF
TGTGCCAGTACCGGACAGGGTGGAAATCAGCCCCAGCATTTT
>-|TRBV11-3|TRBJ2-2|-
CASSLKLVGGELFF
TGTGCCAGCAGCTTAAAACTCGTCGGCGGGGAGCTGTTTTTT
>-|TRBV4-2|TRBJ1-1|medium-sized
CASSHPQGDTEAFF
TGTGCCAGCAGCCACCCACAGGGTGACACTGAAGCTTTCTTT
>-|TRBV12-3/TRBV12-4|TRBJ1-1|medium-sized
CASSLIGATEAFF
TGTGCCAGCAGTTTAATAGGGGCCACTGAAGCTTTCTTT
>-|TRBV6-5|TRBJ2-3|large
CASSTSTRGADTQYF
TGTGCCAGCAGTACCTCGACGAGAGGGGCAGATACGCAGTATTTT
>TRBD2|TRBV29-1|TRBJ2-7|medium-sized
CSVIPAGDYEQYF
TGCAGCGTTATACCAGCGGGGGACTACGAGCAGTACTTC
>TRBD2|TRBV11-2|TRBJ2-1|many
CASSLGGTSPFVVYNEQFF
TGTGCCAGCAGCTTAGGAGGGACTAGCCCGTTTGTGGTCTACAATGAGCAGTTCTTC